The 21 T cell receptor beta chains below all came from one sample that was sequenced in a study of blood T cell repertoires in COVID-19. Sequenced by immunoSEQ multiplex PCR; TCRdb stores in-frame clones only, minus some. The table has roughly 170,000 clones, about four fifths seen once. The sequencing sample was made of PBMCs or T cells enriched from blood (not recorded which). The receptors derive from a man aged 50-60 years who had recovered from COVID-19.

The chain employs TRBV2 and TRBJ2-7; TRBD1 might be the D (7 bases). The CDR3 sequence is 16 residues long. Germline CDR1 and CDR2: SNHLY and FYNNEI. The V end lost 6 bases, the J end lost 4 bases, and 22 bases lay between the germline ends. DNA for the CDR3: TGTGCCAGCAGCGAGATGCCGGGGGCAGGGGGTTACGAGCAGTACTTC. Translated: CASSEMPGAGGYEQYF.

The gene calls are TRBV9 and TRBJ1-1, with a weak D call TRBD1 (6 bases). Trimming took 3 bases from V and 4 from J, leaving 16 bases between them. Germline lookup yields CDR1 SGDLS and CDR2 YYNGEE. This CDR3 is 15 amino acids long. CDR3: CASSGAGAHGTEAFF. The DNA for the CDR3 is TGTGCCAGCAGCGGGGCAGGGGCGCACGGCACTGAAGCTTTCTTT.

The J gene is TRBJ1-2, the V gene TRBV24-1, with TRBD1 identical over 10 bases. V shed 12 bases and J 3 bases; nucleotides not matched to a gene: 6. The CDR3 consists of 13 residues. Germline V gene data show CDR1 as KGHDR and CDR2 as SFDVKD. The CDR3 nucleotides read TGTGCCGCCTCCGGGACAGGGGACTATGGCTACACCTTC. This translates into CAASGTGDYGYTF.

V and J are TRBV3-1 (or the pseudogene TRBV3-2) and TRBJ2-2; 8 bases map to TRBD2. J was trimmed by 0 bases and V by 2 bases; bases with no gene match: 2. Germline V gene data show CDR1 as LGHDT and CDR2 as YNNKEL (reference sequence). This CDR3 region has 16 residues. Here the CDR3 DNA reads TGTGCCAGCAGCCAAAAGGGACTAGCGAACACCGGGGAGCTGTTTTTT. Its translation is CASSQKGLANTGELFF.

This chain uses TRBV19 with TRBJ1-1; D gene uncertain. The CDR3 consists of 15 residues. The V end lost 5 bases, the J end lost 6 bases, and 19 bases lay between the germline ends. In germline, CDR1 is LNHDA, CDR2 SQIVND (reference sequence). In DNA form, the CDR3 reads TGTGCCAGTAGTCATTTGGGCTGGGGAGTGCCTGAAGCTTTCTTT. It translates to CASSHLGWGVPEAFF.

V gene TRBV19 combines with J gene TRBJ1-2; 10 positions agree with TRBD1. The J segment lost 4 bases and the V segment lost 4 bases, leaving 12 bases of the junction unmatched. The CDR3 is made up of 17 amino acids. Germline values: CDR1 LNHDA, CDR2 SQIVND (reference sequence). CDR3 amino acids: CASSTRTGGSLTYGYTF. CDR3 in DNA: TGTGCCAGTAGTACCCGGACAGGGGGTTCGCTCACCTATGGCTACACCTTC.

The V call is TRBV6-5, the J call TRBJ1-2; tentative D call: TRBD1 (5 bases). Trimming left V 2 bases short and J 2 bases short, with 12 bases between. The CDR3 has 15 residues. Germline-derived CDR1 and CDR2 are MNHEY and SVGAGI. CDR3 loop: CASSYGGGLNYGYTF. For the CDR3, the DNA is TGTGCCAGCAGTTACGGGGGAGGACTAAACTATGGCTACACCTTC.

The chain has TRBV6-5 and TRBJ2-7, with 9 nucleotides matching TRBD1. The CDR3 is 14 amino acids. Germline V lookup: CDR1 MNHEY, CDR2 SVGAGI. J was trimmed by 0 bases and V by 6 bases; bases with no gene match: 3. CDR3 residues: CASRWTGASYEQYF. The CDR3 region has the DNA TGTGCCAGCAGATGGACAGGGGCCTCCTACGAGCAGTACTTC.

V gene TRBV18 combines with J gene TRBJ1-2; D gene ambiguous. There are 12 residues in the CDR3. Between the trimmed V and J ends, which lost 5 bases and 8 bases, there was a span of 12 bases. Germline CDR1 reads KGHSH; CDR2 reads LQKENI. Here the CDR3 reads CASSATNGGYTF. CDR3 DNA: TGTGCCAGCTCAGCAACAAATGGCGGCTACACCTTC. Full variable domain (missing parts from reference TRBV18 and TRBJ1-2): NAGVMQNPRHLVRRRGQEARLRCSPMKGHSHVYWYRQLPEEGLKFMVYLQKENIIDESGMPKERFSAEFPKEGPSILRIQQVVRGDSAAYFCASSATNGGYTFGSGTRLTVV.

CDR3 in DNA: TGTGCCAGCAGAGTACAGGGGCAGCCCCAGCATTTT. Translated, it gives CASRVQGQPQHF. This chain connects TRBV12-3 or TRBV12-4 to TRBJ1-5, with 7 bases matching TRBD1. This CDR3 spans 12 amino acids. After removal of 6 bases from V and 7 bases from J, the junction contained 3 bases not matched to a gene.

V usage is TRBV9 and J usage is TRBJ2-3, with TRBD2 matching 7 bases. The length of the CDR3 is 13 residues. J gave up 6 bases and V 0 bases, and 1 base lay outside the gene matches. Germline CDR1 SGDLS, CDR2 YYNGEE. The CDR3 loop reads CASSVDGGDTQYF. The CDR3 nucleotides read TGTGCCAGCAGCGTAGACGGGGGGGATACGCAGTATTTT.

CDR3 coding DNA: TGTGCCAGCAGTTTATCGGGAGACAGGGGGAACTACGAGCAGTACTTC. This translates into CASSLSGDRGNYEQYF. The V gene is TRBV27, the J gene TRBJ2-7; 9 bases align to TRBD1. Losses at the gene ends were 0 bases for V and 3 bases for J; bases not matched to a gene: 6. The CDR3 is 16 amino acids. CDR1 is MNHEY, CDR2 SMNVEV, per germline (reference sequence).

The rearrangement links TRBV7-3 to TRBJ2-1; D unresolved. The CDR3 runs 13 residues. Looked up from germline, CDR1 is SGHTA and CDR2 is FQGTGA. V was cut by 5 bases and J by 10 bases, with 15 bases left in between. The CDR3 reads CASSPLIGPEQFF. The CDR3, as DNA: TGTGCCAGCAGCCCCCTCATTGGGCCAGAGCAGTTCTTC.

This clone was seen a single time. This sequence joins TRBV7-2 and TRBJ2-7; 11 bases are a match to TRBD1. This CDR3 has 13 amino acids. The V gene's germline CDR1 is SGHTA and CDR2 FQGNSA. After removal of 6 bases from V and 4 bases from J, the junction contained 2 bases not matched to a gene. In nucleotides, the CDR3 is TGTGCCAGCAGAGGGGACAGGGGGTACGAGCAGTACTTC. It codes for CASRGDRGYEQYF.

The chain employs TRBV24-1 and TRBJ2-7; D is uncertain. Germline V gives CDR1 KGHDR, CDR2 SFDVKD. The CDR3 length is 13 residues. V dropped 5 bases and J dropped 2 bases, with 9 bases sitting between them. In nucleotides, the CDR3 is TGTGCCACCAGTGCTGCGTCTACCTACGAGCAGTACTTC. It is translated as CATSAASTYEQYF.

The chain links TRBV24-1 to TRBJ2-7; TRBD1 might be the D (5 bases). Germline CDR1 KGHDR, CDR2 SFDVKD. V was trimmed by 5 bases and J by 5 bases, leaving 18 bases between them. This CDR3 comprises 15 residues. The CDR3 nucleotides read TGTGCCACCAGTGCCGATAAGGCAGGGTTCGACGAGCAGTACTTC. Translated: CATSADKAGFDEQYF.

The chain carries TRBV6-1 and TRBJ2-5; 9 nucleotides line up with TRBD2. Trimming took 1 base from V and 5 from J; bases not matched to a gene: 14. Looked up from germline, CDR1 is MNHNS and CDR2 is SASEGT. CDR3 length: 18 amino acids. The CDR3 coding sequence is TGTGCCAGCAGTGAAGGTTTCAGGCGGGGGGGCCAAAGTGAGACCCAGTACTTC. As protein: CASSEGFRRGGQSETQYF.

This rearrangement joins TRBV10-2 to TRBJ2-2, with 11 positions matching TRBD2. The CDR3 runs to 15 residues. Germline loops: CDR1 WSHSY, CDR2 SAAADI. V lost 7 bases, J lost 1 base, and 2 bases stayed unmatched. The CDR3 here is CASKTSGENTGELFF. Here the CDR3 DNA reads TGCGCCAGCAAGACTAGCGGGGAGAACACCGGGGAGCTGTTTTTT.

J is TRBJ1-2 and V is TRBV27; possible D gene TRBD1, 5 bases. The CDR3 sequence is 14 residues long. Trimming shortened V by 6 bases and J by 6 bases, and 17 bases separated the two germline ends. CDR1 is MNHEY, CDR2 SMNVEV, per germline (reference sequence). CDR3 coding DNA: TGTGCCAGCAGGGCCGTGGGGGGAAGGGATGGCTACACCTTC. Its translation: CASRAVGGRDGYTF.

The J gene is TRBJ2-1, the V gene TRBV5-1; TRBD1 agrees at 11 bases. Germline V gene lookup returns CDR1 SGHRS and CDR2 YFSETQ. CDR3 length equals 15 residues. The V and J ends lost 4 bases and 4 bases, in that order; junction bases with no gene match: 4. CDR3 bases: TGCGCCAGCAGCCTAGGACAGGGGGCGTACAATGAGCAGTTCTTC. It translates to CASSLGQGAYNEQFF.

V and J are TRBV6-5 and TRBJ1-2; no clear D. Germline lookup yields CDR1 MNHEY and CDR2 SVGAGI. V dropped 6 bases and J dropped 2 bases, with 10 bases sitting between them. This CDR3 is built from 13 residues. This CDR3 reads CASSPRRNYGYTF. As DNA, the CDR3 is TGTGCCAGCAGCCCCCGGCGGAACTATGGCTACACCTTC.